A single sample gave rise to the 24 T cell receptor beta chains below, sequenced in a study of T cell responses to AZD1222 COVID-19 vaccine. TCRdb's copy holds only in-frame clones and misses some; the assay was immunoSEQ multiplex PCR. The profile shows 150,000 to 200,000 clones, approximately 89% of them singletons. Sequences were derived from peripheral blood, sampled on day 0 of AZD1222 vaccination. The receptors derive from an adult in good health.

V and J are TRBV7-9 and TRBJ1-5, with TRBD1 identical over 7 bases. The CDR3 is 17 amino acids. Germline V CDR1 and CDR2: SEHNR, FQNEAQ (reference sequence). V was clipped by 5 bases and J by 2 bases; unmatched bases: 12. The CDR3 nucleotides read TGTGCCAGCAGCCAGATTTCAGGGGGAATGGGCAATCAGCCCCAGCATTTT. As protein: CASSQISGGMGNQPQHF.

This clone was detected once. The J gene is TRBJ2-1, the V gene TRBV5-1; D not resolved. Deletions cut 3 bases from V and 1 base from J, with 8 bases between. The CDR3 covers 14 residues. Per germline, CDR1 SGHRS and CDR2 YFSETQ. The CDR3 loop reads CASSSSNSYNEQFF. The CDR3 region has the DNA TGCGCCAGCAGCTCGTCAAATTCCTACAATGAGCAGTTCTTC.

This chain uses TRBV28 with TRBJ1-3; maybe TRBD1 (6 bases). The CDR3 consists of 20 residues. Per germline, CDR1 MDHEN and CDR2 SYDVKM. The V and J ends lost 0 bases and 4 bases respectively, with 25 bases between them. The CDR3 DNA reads TGTGCCAGCAGTTTATGGCGTGCGACAAAAGGGGGGGATAGAGGAAACACCATATATTTT. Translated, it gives CASSLWRATKGGDRGNTIYF. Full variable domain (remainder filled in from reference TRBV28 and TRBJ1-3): DVKVTQSSRYLVKRTGEKVFLECVQDMDHENMFWYRQDPGLGLRLIYFSYDVKMKEKGDIPEGYSVSREKKERFSLILESASTNQTSMYLCASSLWRATKGGDRGNTIYFGEGSWLTVV.

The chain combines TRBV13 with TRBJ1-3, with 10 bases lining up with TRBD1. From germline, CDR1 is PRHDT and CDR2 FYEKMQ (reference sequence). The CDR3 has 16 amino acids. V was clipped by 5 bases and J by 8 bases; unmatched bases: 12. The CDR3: CASSGTGQGIGYTIYF. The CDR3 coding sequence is TGTGCCAGCAGCGGCACGGGACAGGGGATAGGCTACACCATATATTTT.

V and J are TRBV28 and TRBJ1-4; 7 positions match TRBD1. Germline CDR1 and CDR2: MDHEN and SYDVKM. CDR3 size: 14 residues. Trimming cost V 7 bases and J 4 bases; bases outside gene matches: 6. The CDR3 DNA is TGTGCCAGCAACATCCGGGACAGTAATGAAAAACTGTTTTTT. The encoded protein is CASNIRDSNEKLFF.

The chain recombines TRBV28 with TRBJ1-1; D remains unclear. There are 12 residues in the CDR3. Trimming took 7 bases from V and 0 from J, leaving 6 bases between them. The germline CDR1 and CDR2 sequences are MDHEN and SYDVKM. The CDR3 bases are TGTGCCAGCATCAACATGAACACTGAAGCTTTCTTT. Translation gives CASINMNTEAFF.

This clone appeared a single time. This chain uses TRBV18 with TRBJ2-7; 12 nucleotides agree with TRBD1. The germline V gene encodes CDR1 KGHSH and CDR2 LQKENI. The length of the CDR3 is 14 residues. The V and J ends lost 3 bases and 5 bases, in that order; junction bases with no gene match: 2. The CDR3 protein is CASSPGTGGDEQYF. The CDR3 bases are TGTGCCAGCTCACCCGGGACAGGGGGCGACGAGCAGTACTTC.

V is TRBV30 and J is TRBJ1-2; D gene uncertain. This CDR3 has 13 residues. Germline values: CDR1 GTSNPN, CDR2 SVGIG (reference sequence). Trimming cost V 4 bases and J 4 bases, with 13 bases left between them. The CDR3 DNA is TGTGCCTGGAATTCCGGAGGACTCTATGGCTACACCTTC. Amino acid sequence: CAWNSGGLYGYTF.

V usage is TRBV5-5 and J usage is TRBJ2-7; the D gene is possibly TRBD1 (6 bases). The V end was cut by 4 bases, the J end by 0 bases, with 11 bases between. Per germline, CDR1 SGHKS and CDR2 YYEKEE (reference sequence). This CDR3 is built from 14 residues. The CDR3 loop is CASSLGQFSYEQYF. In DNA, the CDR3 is TGTGCCAGCAGCCTAGGACAGTTCTCCTACGAGCAGTACTTC.

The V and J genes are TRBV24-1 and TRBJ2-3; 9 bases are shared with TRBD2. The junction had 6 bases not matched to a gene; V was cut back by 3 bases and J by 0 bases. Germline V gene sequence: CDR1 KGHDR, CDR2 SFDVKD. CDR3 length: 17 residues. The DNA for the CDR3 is TGTGCCACCAGTGATCGTCTAGCGGGATGGAGCACAGATACGCAGTATTTT. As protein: CATSDRLAGWSTDTQYF.

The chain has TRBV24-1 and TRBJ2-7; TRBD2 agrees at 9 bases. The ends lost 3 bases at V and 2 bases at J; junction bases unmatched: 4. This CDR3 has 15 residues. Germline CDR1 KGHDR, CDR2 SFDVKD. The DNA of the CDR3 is TGTGCCACCAGTGATGTGACTAGCGGAACCTACGAGCAGTACTTC. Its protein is CATSDVTSGTYEQYF.

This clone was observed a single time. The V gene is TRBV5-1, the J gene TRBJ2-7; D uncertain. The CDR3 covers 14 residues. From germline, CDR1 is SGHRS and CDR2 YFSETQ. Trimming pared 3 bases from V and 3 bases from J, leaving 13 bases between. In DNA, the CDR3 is TGCGCCAGCAGCTCGGTAGCAGGAAGCTACGAGCAGTACTTC. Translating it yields CASSSVAGSYEQYF.

CDR3 region: CASSQQGNTGELFF. The CDR3, as DNA: TGCGCCAGCAGCCAACAGGGGAACACCGGGGAGCTGTTTTTT. The chain links TRBV5-1 to TRBJ2-2; possible D gene TRBD1, 6 bases. This CDR3 comprises 14 residues. From germline, CDR1 is SGHRS and CDR2 YFSETQ. Trimming removed 4 bases from V and 1 base from J, with 8 bases in between. Variable domain in full (rest from reference TRBV5-1 and TRBJ2-2): KAGVTQTPRYLIKTRGQQVTLSCSPISGHRSVSWYQQTPGQGLQFLFEYFSETQRNKGNFPGRFSGRQFSNSRSEMNVSTLELGDSALYLCASSQQGNTGELFFGEGSRLTVL.

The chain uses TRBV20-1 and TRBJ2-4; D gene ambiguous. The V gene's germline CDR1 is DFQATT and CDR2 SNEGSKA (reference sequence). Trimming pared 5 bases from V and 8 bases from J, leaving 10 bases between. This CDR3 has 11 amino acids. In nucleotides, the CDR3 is TGCAGTGCTCAGGACCAGTACATTCAGTACTTC. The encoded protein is CSAQDQYIQYF.

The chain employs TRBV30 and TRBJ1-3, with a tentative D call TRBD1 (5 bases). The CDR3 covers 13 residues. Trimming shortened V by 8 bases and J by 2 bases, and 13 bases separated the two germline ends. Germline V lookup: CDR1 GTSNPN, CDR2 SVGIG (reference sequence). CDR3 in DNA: TGTGCCGGGACGGTCGATGCTGGAAACACCATATATTTT. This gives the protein CAGTVDAGNTIYF. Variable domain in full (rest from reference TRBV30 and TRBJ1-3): SQTIHQWPATLVQPVGSPLSLECTVEGTSNPNLYWYRQAAGRGLQLLFYSVGIGQISSEVPQNLSASRPQDRQFILSSKKLLLSDSGFYLCAGTVDAGNTIYFGEGSWLTVV.

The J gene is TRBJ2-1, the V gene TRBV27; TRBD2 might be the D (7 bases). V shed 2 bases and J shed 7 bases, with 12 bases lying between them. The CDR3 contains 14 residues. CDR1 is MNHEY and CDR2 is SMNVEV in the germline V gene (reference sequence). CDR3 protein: CASSLIGGENEQFF. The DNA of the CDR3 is TGTGCCAGCAGTTTAATAGGGGGGGAGAATGAGCAGTTCTTC.

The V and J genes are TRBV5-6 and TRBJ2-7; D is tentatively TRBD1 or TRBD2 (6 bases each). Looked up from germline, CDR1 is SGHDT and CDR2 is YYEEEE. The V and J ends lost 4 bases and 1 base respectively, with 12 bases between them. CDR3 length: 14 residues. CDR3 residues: CASSPRGGSYEQYF. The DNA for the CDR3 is TGTGCCAGCAGCCCCCGAGGGGGGTCCTACGAGCAGTACTTC.

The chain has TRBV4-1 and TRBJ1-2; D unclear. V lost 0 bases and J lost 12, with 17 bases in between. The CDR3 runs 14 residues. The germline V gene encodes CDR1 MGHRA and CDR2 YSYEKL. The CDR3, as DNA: TGCGCCAGCAGCCAAGATCATCTTCGGGAGGCTCACACCTTC. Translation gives CASSQDHLREAHTF.

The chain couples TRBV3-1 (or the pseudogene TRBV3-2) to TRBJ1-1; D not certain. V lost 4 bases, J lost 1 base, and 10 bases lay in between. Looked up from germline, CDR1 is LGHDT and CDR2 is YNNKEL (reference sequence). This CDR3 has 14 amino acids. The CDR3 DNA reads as TGTGCCAGCAGCCCTTCGGGCGGGAACACTGAAGCTTTCTTT. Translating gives CASSPSGGNTEAFF.

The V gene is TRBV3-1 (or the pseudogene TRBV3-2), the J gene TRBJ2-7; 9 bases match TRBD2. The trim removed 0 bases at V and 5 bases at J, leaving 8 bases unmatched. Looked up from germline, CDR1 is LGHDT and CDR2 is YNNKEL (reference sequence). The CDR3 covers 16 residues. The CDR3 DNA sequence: TGTGCCAGCAGCCAAGAATGGCTAGCGGGATTCCACGAGCAGTACTTC. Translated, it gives CASSQEWLAGFHEQYF.

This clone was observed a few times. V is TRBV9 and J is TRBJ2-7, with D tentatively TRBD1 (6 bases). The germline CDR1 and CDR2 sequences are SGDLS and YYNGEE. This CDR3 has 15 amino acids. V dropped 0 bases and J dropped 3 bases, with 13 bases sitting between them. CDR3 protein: CASSVGWGHGYEQYF. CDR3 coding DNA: TGTGCCAGCAGCGTAGGGTGGGGACATGGCTACGAGCAGTACTTC. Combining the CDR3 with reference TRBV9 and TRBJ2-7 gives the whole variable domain DSGVTQTPKHLITATGQRVTLRCSPRSGDLSVYWYQQSLDQGLQFLIQYYNGEERAKGNILERFSAQQFPDLHSELNLSSLELGDSALYFCASSVGWGHGYEQYFGPGTRLTVT.

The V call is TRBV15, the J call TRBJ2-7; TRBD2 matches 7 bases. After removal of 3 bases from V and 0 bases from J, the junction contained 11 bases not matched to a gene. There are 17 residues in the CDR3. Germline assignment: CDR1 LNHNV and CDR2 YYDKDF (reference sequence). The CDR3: CATSSPSAGVNSYEQYF. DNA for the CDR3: TGTGCCACCAGCAGCCCCTCGGCGGGAGTGAACTCCTACGAGCAGTACTTC. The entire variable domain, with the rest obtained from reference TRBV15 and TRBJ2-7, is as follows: DAMVIQNPRYQVTQFGKPVTLSCSQTLNHNVMYWYQQKSSQAPKLLFHYYDKDFNNEADTPDNFQSRRPNTSFCFLDIRSPGLGDTAMYLCATSSPSAGVNSYEQYFGPGTRLTVT.

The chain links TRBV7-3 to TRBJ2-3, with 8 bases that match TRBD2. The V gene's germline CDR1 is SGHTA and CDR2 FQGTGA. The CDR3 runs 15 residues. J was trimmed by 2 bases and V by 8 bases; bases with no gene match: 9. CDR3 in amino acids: CASASAGDNTDTQYF. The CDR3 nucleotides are TGTGCCAGCGCTTCAGCGGGAGACAACACAGATACGCAGTATTTT.

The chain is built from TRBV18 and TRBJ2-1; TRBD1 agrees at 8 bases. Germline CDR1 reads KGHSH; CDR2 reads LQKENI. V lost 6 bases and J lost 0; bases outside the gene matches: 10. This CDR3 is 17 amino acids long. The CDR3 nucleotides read TGTGCCAGCTCGCGCCCCAGGGGGCCAGGCTCCTACAATGAGCAGTTCTTC. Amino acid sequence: CASSRPRGPGSYNEQFF.